Listed here are 19 T cell receptor beta chains from one sample, sequenced in a study of T-cell memory formation after mild COVID-19 (dated by TCRdb to the early 2020s). Library method: 5' RACE. TCRdb names Illumina NovaSeq 6000 as the instrument used. In-frame beta chains were kept once TCRdb had trimmed the public reads at Q25 with fastp and called clones with MiXCR. Entries are consolidated by CDR3 protein sequence, retaining the most common genes and DNA. Within this sample are hundreds of thousands of distinct CDR3 sequences, with 18% of them counted one time only. The ten largest clonotypes hold roughly an eighth of the sample. The sequencing input was PBMCs or a T cell subset sorted from them (not recorded which). These receptors originate from an adult woman who had mild COVID-19 (a few samples of this study predate the infection). The sample titles of this study are shuffled in the database, so cell type and time point are left out; the donor was told from shared clones.

The V call is TRBV10-3, the J call TRBJ2-3; TRBD1 is a possible D gene (6 bases). This CDR3 has 17 residues. The germline V gene encodes CDR1 ENHRY and CDR2 SYGVKD. The V end was cut by 5 bases, the J end by 5 bases, with 23 bases between. The CDR3 sequence: CAISPTPGTGTRDTQYF. The CDR3 DNA sequence: TGTGCCATCAGTCCAACCCCCGGGACCGGGACAAGAGATACGCAGTATTTT.

This clonotype has a handful of counts. This chain connects TRBV6-5 to TRBJ2-3; the D gene could be TRBD1 or TRBD2 (6 bases each). Germline V gene sequence: CDR1 MNHEY, CDR2 SVGAGI. The CDR3 extends over 13 amino acids. V was trimmed by 8 bases and J by 4 bases, leaving 13 bases between them. CDR3 in amino acids: CASQTGGADTQYF. The CDR3 coding sequence is TGTGCCAGCCAGACAGGAGGGGCAGATACGCAGTATTTT.

This clonotype was seen only a few times. The chain is built from TRBV12-3 or TRBV12-4 and TRBJ1-1, with D tentatively TRBD1 (5 bases). This CDR3 is 14 amino acids long. Trimming removed 3 bases at V and 0 bases at J, with 8 bases between. DNA for the CDR3: TGTGCCAGCAGTTTGACAGATATGAACACTGAAGCTTTCTTT. Its translation is CASSLTDMNTEAFF.

This clonotype was recorded a few times. The chain combines TRBV12-3 or TRBV12-4 with TRBJ1-5; D not resolved. The CDR3 contains 14 residues. Trimming removed 4 bases from V and 0 bases from J, with 7 bases in between. The CDR3 is CASSYRFSNQPQHF. The DNA for the CDR3 is TGTGCCAGCAGTTATAGATTTAGCAATCAGCCCCAGCATTTT.

This clonotype was picked up a small number of times. The V and J genes are TRBV6-6 and TRBJ2-1; 10 nucleotides match TRBD2. The CDR3 sequence is 14 residues long. V dropped 6 bases and J dropped 9; count of bases not matched to a gene: 8. CDR1 and CDR2 (germline): MNHNY, SVGAGI (reference sequence). The CDR3 protein is CASRDSGRNGEQFF. The CDR3 DNA reads as TGTGCCAGCAGGGATAGCGGGAGGAACGGTGAGCAGTTCTTC.

The CDR3 region is CAIRGTTSYNSPLHF. Written as DNA, the CDR3 is TGTGCCATCAGGGGGACTACCTCCTATAATTCACCCCTCCACTTT. The chain is built from TRBV10-3 and TRBJ1-6, with a tentative D call TRBD1 (5 bases). In germline, CDR1 is ENHRY, CDR2 SYGVKD. The CDR3 has 15 amino acids. V lost 6 bases and J 0 bases, leaving 9 bases between the germline ends.

This clonotype was seen more than once but under ten times. CDR3 protein: CASSPHPGLDLYNEQFF. CDR3 bases: TGTGCCAGCAGCCCCCACCCGGGACTAGACCTCTACAATGAGCAGTTCTTC. The rearrangement uses TRBV11-2 and TRBJ2-1, with 8 bases identical to TRBD2. V shed 5 bases, J shed 3 bases, and the junction held 12 bases outside the gene matches. Germline V gene data show CDR1 as SGHAT and CDR2 as FQNNGV. This CDR3 contains 17 residues.

This clonotype was seen only a few times. As DNA, the CDR3 is TGCAGTGCTACCCACCCCACAGATACGCAGTATTTT. Translated, it gives CSATHPTDTQYF. This chain connects TRBV20-1 to TRBJ2-3; D ambiguous. V lost 4 bases and J 2 bases, leaving 7 bases between the germline ends. The CDR3 sequence is 12 residues long. Germline V gives CDR1 DFQATT, CDR2 SNEGSKA (reference sequence).

This clonotype was counted a few times. The chain links TRBV20-1 to TRBJ2-3; 14 bases map to TRBD2. V was clipped by 3 bases and J by 7 bases; unmatched bases: 9. The germline gives CDR1 DFQATT, CDR2 SNEGSKA (reference sequence). The CDR3 totals 16 residues. CDR3 sequence (DNA): TGCAGTGCTAGTAATGCGACTAGCGGGAGGGCCCATACGCAGTATTTT. This codes for CSASNATSGRAHTQYF.

This clonotype showed up just a few times. For the CDR3, the DNA is TGTGCCAGCAGTTTGTTGCGCGGGGCATACTCTGGGGCCAACGTCCTGACTTTC. This encodes CASSLLRGAYSGANVLTF. This chain links TRBV12-3 or TRBV12-4 with TRBJ2-6, with D possibly matching TRBD2 (6 bases). This CDR3 region has 18 residues. Trimming took 3 bases from V and 0 from J, leaving 15 bases between them.

There are a few counts of this clonotype. V gene TRBV2 combines with J gene TRBJ1-1; D gene ambiguous. The ends were cut back, 3 bases at V and 6 bases at J, with 14 bases in the middle. The CDR3 spans 14 residues. Germline V lookup: CDR1 SNHLY, CDR2 FYNNEI. This chain's CDR3 is CASSDPTRPAEAFF. The CDR3 bases are TGTGCCAGCAGTGACCCGACACGACCCGCTGAAGCTTTCTTT.

This sequence joins TRBV5-6 and TRBJ2-3; D not resolved. CDR1 is SGHDT, CDR2 YYEEEE, per germline. V dropped 2 bases and J dropped 3 bases, with 22 bases sitting between them. CDR3 length equals 18 residues. CDR3 nucleotides: TGTGCCAGCAGCTTAGGATGGCCCCCATCGAACCCGACAGATACGCAGTATTTT. It codes for CASSLGWPPSNPTDTQYF.

This clonotype was counted only a few times. J is TRBJ1-5 and V is TRBV27; D gene ambiguous. Trimming removed 0 bases at V and 6 bases at J, with 9 bases between. CDR1 is MNHEY, CDR2 SMNVEV, per germline (reference sequence). The CDR3 covers 14 residues. CDR3 sequence: CASSLSGSGQPQHF. The DNA of the CDR3 is TGTGCCAGCAGTTTATCAGGGTCGGGTCAGCCCCAGCATTTT.

This clonotype has a handful of counts. The chain's CDR3 is CATSREKEGSTQQGEAFF. In nucleotides, the CDR3 is TGTGCCACCAGCAGAGAAAAAGAGGGTTCGACGCAACAGGGAGAAGCTTTCTTT. The chain has TRBV15 and TRBJ1-1, with D perhaps matching TRBD1 (6 bases). V was trimmed by 0 bases and J by 8 bases, leaving 25 bases between them. The germline CDR1 and CDR2 sequences are LNHNV and YYDKDF (reference sequence). The CDR3 covers 18 residues.

This clonotype was counted ten times or more. The chain joins TRBV6-5 to TRBJ2-2, with 10 bases fitting TRBD1. The CDR3 spans 15 residues. V lost 6 bases, J lost 6 bases, and 7 bases stayed unmatched. CDR1 is MNHEY, CDR2 SVGAGI, per germline. The CDR3 loop is CASSTGTGASGELFF. Here the CDR3 DNA reads TGTGCCAGCAGCACCGGGACAGGGGCGTCCGGGGAGCTGTTTTTT.

CDR3 region: CASSIAPTGELFF. CDR3 bases: TGTGCCAGCAGCATTGCCCCCACCGGGGAGCTGTTTTTT. The chain joins TRBV7-2 to TRBJ2-2; D remains ambiguous. CDR1 and CDR2 (germline): SGHTA, FQGNSA. The ends were cut back, 5 bases at V and 4 bases at J, with 8 bases in the middle. CDR3 length: 13 residues.

J is TRBJ2-3 and V is TRBV6-6; 8 bases agree with TRBD1. With V trimmed by 6 bases and J by 2 bases, 10 bases remained unmatched. CDR1 is MNHNY, CDR2 SVGAGI, per germline (reference sequence). The CDR3 contains 16 residues. CDR3 amino acids: CASRGTDRAFTDTQYF. CDR3 coding DNA: TGTGCCAGCAGGGGAACGGACAGGGCTTTCACAGATACGCAGTATTTT.

This clonotype came up a few times. The chain has TRBV20-1 and TRBJ1-2, with TRBD1 matching 7 bases. Trimming at V came to 5 bases and at J to 1 base, leaving 10 bases not matched to a gene. CDR1 DFQATT and CDR2 SNEGSKA come from the germline V gene (reference sequence). The CDR3 is 15 residues long. This CDR3 is CSAATGTAINYGYTF. The DNA for the CDR3 is TGCAGTGCTGCTACCGGGACAGCAATTAACTATGGCTACACCTTC.

The rearrangement uses TRBV18 and TRBJ2-4; maybe TRBD2 (5 bases). The germline V gene encodes CDR1 KGHSH and CDR2 LQKENI. This CDR3 is built from 15 residues. The V end lost 5 bases, the J end lost 1 base, and 12 bases lay between the germline ends. Written as DNA, the CDR3 is TGTGCCAGCTCATCGGGGTTATTCGCCAAAAACATTCAGTACTTC. Its protein product is CASSSGLFAKNIQYF.